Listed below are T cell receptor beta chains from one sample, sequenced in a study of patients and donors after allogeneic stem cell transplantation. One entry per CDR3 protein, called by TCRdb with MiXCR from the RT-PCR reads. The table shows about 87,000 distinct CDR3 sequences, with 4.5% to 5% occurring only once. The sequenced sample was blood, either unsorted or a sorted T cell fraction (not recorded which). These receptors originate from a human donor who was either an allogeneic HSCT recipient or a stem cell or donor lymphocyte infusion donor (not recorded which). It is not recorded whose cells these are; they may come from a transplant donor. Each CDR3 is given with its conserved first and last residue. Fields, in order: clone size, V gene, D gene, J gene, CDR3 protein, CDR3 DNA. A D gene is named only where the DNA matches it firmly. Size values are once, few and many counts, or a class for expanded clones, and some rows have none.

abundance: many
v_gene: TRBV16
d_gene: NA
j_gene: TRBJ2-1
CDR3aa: CASSHSNERYNEQFF
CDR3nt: TGTGCCAGCAGCCACTCAAACGAGCGTTACAATGAGCAGTTCTTC

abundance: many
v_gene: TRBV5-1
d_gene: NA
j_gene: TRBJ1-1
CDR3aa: CASSLGGSTEAFF
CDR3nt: TGCGCCAGCAGCTTGGGGGGGAGCACTGAAGCTTTCTTT

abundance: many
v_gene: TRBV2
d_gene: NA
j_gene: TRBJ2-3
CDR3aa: CASSSRTATDTQYF
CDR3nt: TGTGCCAGCAGCAGTAGGACTGCAACAGATACGCAGTATTTT

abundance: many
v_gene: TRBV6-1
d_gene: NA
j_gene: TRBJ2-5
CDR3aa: CANKASSYETQYF
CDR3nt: TGTGCCAACAAAGCCTCCAGCTACGAGACCCAGTACTTC

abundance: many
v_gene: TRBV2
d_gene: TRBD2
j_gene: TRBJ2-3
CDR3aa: CASRPSGVGYTQYF
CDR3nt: TGTGCCAGCAGGCCTAGCGGTGTGGGATATACGCAGTATTTT

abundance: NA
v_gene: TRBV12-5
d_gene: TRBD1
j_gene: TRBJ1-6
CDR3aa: CASGAQGADSPLHF
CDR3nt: TGTGCTAGTGGTGCGCAGGGGGCGGATTCACCCCTCCACTTT

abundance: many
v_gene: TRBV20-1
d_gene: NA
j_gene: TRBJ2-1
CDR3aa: CSAMPLGRDEQFF
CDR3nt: TGCAGTGCCATGCCCCTAGGTCGCGATGAGCAGTTCTTC

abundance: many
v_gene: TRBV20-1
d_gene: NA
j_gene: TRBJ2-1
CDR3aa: CSARARGYNEQFF
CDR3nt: TGCAGTGCTAGAGCGAGAGGTTACAATGAGCAGTTCTTC

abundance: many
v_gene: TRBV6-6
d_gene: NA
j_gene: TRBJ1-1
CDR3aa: CASTPSDTEAFF
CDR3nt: TGTGCCAGCACCCCCTCGGACACTGAAGCTTTCTTT

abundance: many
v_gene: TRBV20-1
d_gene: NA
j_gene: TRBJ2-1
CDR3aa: CSATLGRYNEQFF
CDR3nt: TGCAGTGCTACTCTGGGCCGCTACAATGAGCAGTTCTTC

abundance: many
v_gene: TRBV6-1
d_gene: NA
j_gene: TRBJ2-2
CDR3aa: CATHVGPNTGELFF
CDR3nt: TGTGCCACCCACGTGGGGCCGAACACCGGGGAGCTGTTTTTT

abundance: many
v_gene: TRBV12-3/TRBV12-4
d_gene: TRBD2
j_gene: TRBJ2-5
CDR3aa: CASSSTSGGSQETQYF
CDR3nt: TGTGCCAGCAGTTCCACTAGCGGGGGATCCCAAGAGACCCAGTACTTC

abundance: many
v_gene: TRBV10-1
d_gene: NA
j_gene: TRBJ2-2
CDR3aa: CASSGKVELFF
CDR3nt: TGCGCCAGCAGCGGAAAGGTGGAGCTGTTTTTT

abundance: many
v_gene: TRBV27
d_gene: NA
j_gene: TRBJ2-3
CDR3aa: CASSSWTGTDTQYF
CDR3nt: TGTGCCAGCAGTTCCTGGACGGGCACAGATACGCAGTATTTT

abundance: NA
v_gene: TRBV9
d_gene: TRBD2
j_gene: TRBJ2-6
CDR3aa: CASSATGTSRSSGANVLTF
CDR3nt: TGTGCCAGCAGCGCTACAGGGACTAGCCGCAGCTCTGGGGCCAACGTCCTGACTTTC

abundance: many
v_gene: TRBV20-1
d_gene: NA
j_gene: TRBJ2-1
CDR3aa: CSARDHGSSYNEQFF
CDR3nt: TGCAGTGCTAGAGATCACGGGAGCTCCTACAATGAGCAGTTCTTC

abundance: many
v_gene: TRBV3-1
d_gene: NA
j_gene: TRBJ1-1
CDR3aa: CASSQDDGRSAMNTEAFF
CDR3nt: TGTGCCAGCAGCCAAGATGACGGGCGGTCGGCCATGAACACTGAAGCTTTCTTT

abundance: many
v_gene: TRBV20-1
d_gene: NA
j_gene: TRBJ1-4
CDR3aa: CSARRRAPNEKLFF
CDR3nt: TGCAGTGCTAGGCGTCGGGCCCCTAATGAAAAACTGTTTTTT

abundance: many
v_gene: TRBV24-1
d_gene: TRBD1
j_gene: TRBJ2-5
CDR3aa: CATSQPTGGAETQYF
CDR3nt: TGTGCCACCAGTCAACCGACAGGGGGCGCAGAGACCCAGTACTTC

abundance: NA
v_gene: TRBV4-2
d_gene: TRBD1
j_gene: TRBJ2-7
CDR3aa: CASSQVGTGPYEQYF
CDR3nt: TGTGCCAGCAGCCAAGTTGGGACAGGACCCTACGAGCAGTACTTC

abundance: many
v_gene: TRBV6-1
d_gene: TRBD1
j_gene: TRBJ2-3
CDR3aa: CASRKRTGGGRPSTDTQYF
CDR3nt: TGTGCCAGCAGAAAACGGACAGGGGGCGGCAGACCTAGCACAGATACGCAGTATTTT

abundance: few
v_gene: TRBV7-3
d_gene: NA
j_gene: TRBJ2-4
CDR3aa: CASSPSGSDIQYF
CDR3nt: TGTGCCAGCAGCCCCAGCGGGTCGGACATTCAGTACTTC

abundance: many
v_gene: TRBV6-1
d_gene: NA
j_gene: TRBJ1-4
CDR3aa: CASSDGPGEWEKLFF
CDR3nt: TGTGCCAGCAGTGATGGGCCCGGGGAATGGGAAAAACTGTTTTTT

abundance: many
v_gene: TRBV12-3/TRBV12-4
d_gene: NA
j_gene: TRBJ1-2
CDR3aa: CASSPGAYGYTF
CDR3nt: TGTGCCAGCAGTCCCGGCGCCTATGGCTACACCTTC

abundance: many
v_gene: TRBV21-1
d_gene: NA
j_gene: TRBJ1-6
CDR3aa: CAIRQGAHCNSPLHF
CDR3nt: TGTGCCATCCGACAGGGGGCGCATTGTAATTCACCCCTCCACTTT

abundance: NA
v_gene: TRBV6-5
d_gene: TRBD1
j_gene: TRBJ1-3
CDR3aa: CASSFDRASGNTIYF
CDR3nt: TGTGCCAGCAGTTTTGACAGGGCGTCTGGAAACACCATATATTTT

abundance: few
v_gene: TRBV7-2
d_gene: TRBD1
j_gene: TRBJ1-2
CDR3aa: CASSLGGAGGSRGYTF
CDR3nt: TGTGCCAGCAGCTTAGGAGGAGCAGGGGGCTCTAGGGGCTACACCTTC